There are a few counts of the clone carrying this T cell receptor (beta chain). The target antigen is unknown. The data derive from a study of spatial heterogeneity in lung cancer. Study background: More than 9.5 raw reads, on average, carried each unique TCR and UMI combination.

Indicated time point: blood at routine non-recurrence follow-up after resection. Frozen PBMC, nontumor lung or tumor provided whole RNA, which was sequenced unsorted. Between the trimmed V and J ends, which lost 6 bases and 0 bases, there was a span of 3 bases. The CDR3 extends over 12 amino acids. The V gene's germline CDR1 is MNHEY and CDR2 SVGEGT. From the 5' RACE reads, TCRdb called clonotypes with MiXCR, one entry per CDR3 protein. This sample has about 120,000 distinct CDR3 sequences; 9.5% to 15% occur once, and the top ten carry about 15%. Study-level findings and limits: Compared with follow-up, resection was when ubiquitous expanded tumor TCRs appeared in blood more.

The sequence derives from a male donor with early-stage non-small cell lung cancer. The genes are TRBV6-2 or TRBV6-3 and TRBJ2-1; D call uncertain. Material: PBMCs, obtained at follow-up. The CDR3 coding sequence is TGTGCCAGCAGAAACTCCTACAATGAGCAGTTCTTC. Protein sequence: CASRNSYNEQFF.